The 24 T cell receptor beta chains listed next were all sequenced from one sample in a study of post-analysis software for immune sequencing data (dated by TCRdb to 2015 to 2017). Paper-wide results and their limitations: Significantly higher frequencies in patients than in controls were found for about five TRBV segments, including TRBV5-6, TRBV5-1 and TRBV20-1.

Receptor libraries were prepared by PCR. Instrument used: Illumina HiSeq 2500. Unique molecular identifiers were incorporated into TCR beta cDNA libraries to reduce PCR and sequencing biases. The raw public reads went through TCRdb reprocessing: fastp at Q25, MiXCR clone calling, in-frame beta chains kept. For every CDR3 protein sequence, its rows merge into one entry that carries the most common genes and DNA. Here the sample has roughly 700,000 distinct CDR3 sequences; 25% to 30% occur a single time. 0.56% of the sample comes from the top ten. No antigen is known for these receptors. Sequencing was performed on blood. These receptors all stem from a girl aged 5 to 17 with multiple sclerosis.

The chain joins TRBV28 to TRBJ2-1; unclear D gene. V was cut by 3 bases and J by 6 bases, with 9 bases left in between. The CDR3 is made up of 13 amino acids. CDR1 is MDHEN, CDR2 SYDVKM, per germline. CDR3 nucleotides: TGTGCCAGCAGTTTTGGGCAGAGCAATGAGCAGTTCTTC. Amino acids: CASSFGQSNEQFF.

The chain recombines TRBV20-1 with TRBJ1-5; no clear D. The CDR3 is made up of 13 amino acids. CDR1 DFQATT and CDR2 SNEGSKA come from the germline V gene (reference sequence). Trimming pared 2 bases from V and 1 base from J, leaving 6 bases between. CDR3 nucleotide sequence: TGCAGTGCTAGACGAGACAGCAATCAGCCCCAGCATTTT. The encoded protein is CSARRDSNQPQHF.

The table lists this clonotype with a few counts. This chain connects TRBV3-1 to TRBJ2-7; 8 bases fit TRBD2. The J call may be wrong; the DNA end is better matched by TRBJ2-4. CDR1 and CDR2 from the germline V gene are LGHDT and YNNKEL (reference sequence). The CDR3 sequence is 15 residues long. The CDR3 region has the DNA TGTGCCAGCAGCCCCCACCGGACTAGCCGGAACATTCAGTACTTC. This encodes CASSPHRTSRNIQYF.

This clonotype was seen only a few times. In DNA, the CDR3 is TGTGCCACCAGTGATTTTCCGGAACAAGAGACCCAGTACTTC. Protein: CATSDFPEQETQYF. The chain employs TRBV24-1 and TRBJ2-5, with no clear D. The CDR3 contains 14 residues. Germline-derived CDR1 and CDR2 are KGHDR and SFDVKD. Trimming removed 1 base from V and 2 bases from J, with 7 bases in between.

This clonotype was seen a few times. CDR3: CASSLEMNYEQYF. The CDR3 nucleotides read TGTGCCAGCAGCTTAGAAATGAACTACGAGCAGTACTTC. V gene TRBV7-2 combines with J gene TRBJ2-7; D gene ambiguous. The V gene's germline CDR1 is SGHTA and CDR2 FQGNSA. The CDR3 spans 13 residues. V gave up 1 base and J gave up 3 bases, with 7 bases separating them.

This clonotype appeared once. The chain has TRBV10-3 and TRBJ1-3; D gene unclear. Germline values: CDR1 ENHRY, CDR2 SYGVKD. V was cut by 6 bases and J by 4 bases, with 1 base left in between. The CDR3 extends over 10 amino acids. CDR3 protein: CAIRGNTIYF. DNA of the CDR3: TGTGCCATCAGGGGAAACACCATATATTTT.

This rearrangement joins TRBV5-1 to TRBJ2-7, with D possibly being TRBD1 (6 bases). Per the germline V gene, CDR1 is SGHRS and CDR2 is YFSETQ. The length of the CDR3 is 15 residues. The V end lost 1 base, the J end lost 6 bases, and 17 bases lay between the germline ends. The CDR3 DNA reads as TGCGCCAGCAGCTTGTCCCAGGGGTCGAGGACCGAGCAGTACTTC. Residues: CASSLSQGSRTEQYF.

This sequence joins TRBV7-2 and TRBJ2-2, with 8 bases lining up with TRBD1. CDR1 SGHTA and CDR2 FQGNSA come from the germline V gene. This CDR3 spans 15 amino acids. J lost 5 bases, V lost 3 bases, and 5 bases had no gene match. CDR3 DNA: TGTGCCAGCAGCTTTTCAGGGGGCAGGACCGGGGAGCTGTTTTTT. This gives the protein CASSFSGGRTGELFF.

The chain employs TRBV3-1 and TRBJ2-3, with TRBD1 identical over 7 bases. With V trimmed by 4 bases and J by 0 bases, 10 bases remained unmatched. CDR1 is LGHDT and CDR2 is YNNKEL in the germline V gene (reference sequence). The CDR3 consists of 17 residues. CDR3 in DNA: TGTGCCAGCAGCCCGCTGACAGGGCTGCCCAGCACAGATACGCAGTATTTT. This sequence encodes CASSPLTGLPSTDTQYF.

This chain links TRBV24-1 with TRBJ2-3, with D uncertain. CDR1 and CDR2 (germline): KGHDR, SFDVKD. Trimming pared 4 bases from V and 2 bases from J, leaving 12 bases between. The CDR3 runs 15 residues. The CDR3 sequence: CATSERPSFTDTQYF. The CDR3 DNA is TGTGCCACCAGTGAGAGACCTTCATTCACAGATACGCAGTATTTT.

The rearrangement joins TRBV29-1 to TRBJ1-1, with D possibly TRBD1 on 6 matching bases. Trimming took 4 bases from V and 0 from J, leaving 12 bases between them. This CDR3 comprises 14 residues. Germline V lookup: CDR1 SQVTM, CDR2 ANQGSEA. CDR3 sequence (DNA): TGCAGCGTTGCCCTACAGGGCTTGAACACTGAAGCTTTCTTT. This gives the protein CSVALQGLNTEAFF.

The chain combines TRBV27 with TRBJ1-1, with D unclear. This CDR3 comprises 15 residues. Trimming cost V 4 bases and J 5 bases, with 17 bases left between them. Germline V CDR1 and CDR2: MNHEY, SMNVEV (reference sequence). This CDR3 reads CASSYYLGRSTEAFF. In nucleotides, the CDR3 is TGTGCCAGCAGTTACTACCTAGGGAGGTCAACTGAAGCTTTCTTT.

V is TRBV10-3 and J is TRBJ1-5; D is uncertain. Between the trimmed V and J ends, which lost 3 bases and 5 bases, there was a span of 14 bases. Per germline, CDR1 ENHRY and CDR2 SYGVKD. The CDR3 length is 15 residues. Here the CDR3 DNA reads TGTGCCATCAGTGAACGTGTTACGGACGATCAGCCCCAGCATTTT. The encoded protein is CAISERVTDDQPQHF.

The chain carries TRBV20-1 and TRBJ2-4, with 14 positions matching TRBD2. After removal of 3 bases from V and 0 bases from J, the junction contained 10 bases not matched to a gene. This CDR3 has 19 residues. Germline-derived CDR1 and CDR2 are DFQATT and SNEGSKA (reference sequence). The chain's CDR3 is CSASGGTSGREIAKNIQYF. CDR3 nucleotides: TGCAGTGCTAGCGGGGGGACTAGCGGGAGAGAGATAGCCAAAAACATTCAGTACTTC.

The J gene is TRBJ2-7, the V gene TRBV20-1, with unresolved D. The CDR3 covers 16 residues. V lost 3 bases, J lost 3 bases, and 21 bases lay in between. Per the germline V gene, CDR1 is DFQATT and CDR2 is SNEGSKA (reference sequence). CDR3 protein: CSARAPGASRGYEQYF. CDR3 coding DNA: TGCAGTGCTAGGGCCCCTGGTGCTAGTCGTGGCTACGAGCAGTACTTC.

The sample holds a few counts of this clonotype. The V call is TRBV7-9, the J call TRBJ2-4; D remains unclear. The CDR3 extends over 14 amino acids. Germline loops: CDR1 SEHNR, CDR2 FQNEAQ (reference sequence). The V end lost 5 bases, the J end lost 0 bases, and 8 bases lay between the germline ends. The CDR3 bases are TGTGCCAGCAGCACAACCAAAGCCAAAAACATTCAGTACTTC. Amino acids: CASSTTKAKNIQYF. The variable domain in full, completed from reference TRBV7-9 and TRBJ2-4, reads DTGVSQNPRHKITKRGQNVTFRCDPISEHNRLYWYRQTLGQGPEFLTYFQNEAQLEKSRLLSDRFSAERPKGSFSTLEIQRTEQGDSAMYLCASSTTKAKNIQYFGAGTRLSVL.

This clonotype was counted a few times. The chain has TRBV20-1 and TRBJ2-1, with D possibly being TRBD2 (6 bases). V gave up 2 bases and J gave up 7 bases, with 18 bases separating them. The CDR3 spans 15 residues. The germline V gene encodes CDR1 DFQATT and CDR2 SNEGSKA (reference sequence). The CDR3 reads CSARNGWAGGNEQFF. In DNA, the CDR3 is TGCAGTGCTAGAAATGGGTGGGCTGGAGGGAATGAGCAGTTCTTC.

This clonotype appeared once. The chain has TRBV7-2 and TRBJ2-5, with 7 nucleotides matching TRBD1. The V and J ends lost 4 bases and 11 bases, in that order; junction bases with no gene match: 10. The germline V gene encodes CDR1 SGHTA and CDR2 FQGNSA. The CDR3 consists of 13 residues. CDR3 loop: CASSSDRIYKQYF. The CDR3 DNA follows: TGTGCCAGCAGCTCGGACAGGATCTACAAGCAGTACTTC.

V and J are TRBV20-1 and TRBJ2-1; D gene unclear. The CDR3 totals 15 residues. CDR1 and CDR2 from the germline V gene are DFQATT and SNEGSKA (reference sequence). V was trimmed by 5 bases and J by 1 base, leaving 15 bases between them. Written as DNA, the CDR3 is TGCAGTGCTGGCCCGGGTTGGGGTTCCTACAATGAGCAGTTCTTC. Translation: CSAGPGWGSYNEQFF.

This clonotype showed up just a few times. The rearrangement uses TRBV4-1 and TRBJ1-5, with D tentatively TRBD1 (5 bases). Trimming shortened V by 8 bases and J by 4 bases, and 12 bases separated the two germline ends. The length of the CDR3 is 13 residues. Germline CDR1 is MGHRA and CDR2 is YSYEKL. This CDR3 reads CASGRQLNQPQHF. DNA of the CDR3: TGCGCCAGCGGGCGACAGTTAAATCAGCCCCAGCATTTT.

V gene TRBV29-1 combines with J gene TRBJ2-7, with D possibly being TRBD2 (6 bases). CDR1 is SQVTM and CDR2 is ANQGSEA in the germline V gene. The CDR3 loop spans 12 amino acids. The V end lost 7 bases, the J end lost 3 bases, and 13 bases lay between the germline ends. CDR3 sequence (DNA): TGCAGCGCGGGGGATATGGGCTACGAGCAGTACTTC. This encodes CSAGDMGYEQYF.

This clonotype was seen only a few times. The V and J genes are TRBV27 and TRBJ2-7; 8 positions match TRBD2. The ends lost 6 bases at V and 0 bases at J; junction bases unmatched: 7. Germline CDR1 is MNHEY and CDR2 is SMNVEV (reference sequence). CDR3 length: 15 residues. This CDR3 is CASSSPGTSSYEQYF. Written as DNA, the CDR3 is TGTGCCAGCAGCTCCCCCGGGACTAGCTCCTACGAGCAGTACTTC.

This clonotype has just a few counts. This sequence joins TRBV6-6 and TRBJ1-4, with D possibly matching TRBD1 (6 bases). CDR3 length: 14 residues. Germline-derived CDR1 and CDR2 are MNHNY and SVGAGI (reference sequence). Trimming took off 6 bases at V and 7 bases at J, with 15 bases between the two ends. This chain's CDR3 is CASSRGAGAEKLFF. The CDR3 DNA sequence: TGTGCCAGCAGCCGGGGGGCGGGAGCTGAAAAACTGTTTTTT.

CDR3 DNA sequence: TGTGCCAGCAGTTTTTCCGACCTTCAAGAGACCCAGTACTTC. This gives the protein CASSFSDLQETQYF. The chain employs TRBV6-6 and TRBJ2-5; D not certain. Germline-derived CDR1 and CDR2 are MNHNY and SVGAGI (reference sequence). The germline V and J ends were trimmed by 4 bases and 2 bases, with 11 bases remaining between them. This CDR3 contains 14 residues.